A selection of T cell receptor beta chains follows, all from one sample in a study of T cells in Graves' hyperthyroidism and ophthalmopathy. One entry per CDR3 protein results from TCRdb running MiXCR on the multiplex PCR reads. The sample lists roughly 700,000 distinct CDR3 sequences; around 40% were seen once. The sample consisted of blood. These receptors originate from a woman between 40 and 55 years old with Graves' hyperthyroidism. The CDR3 runs from the conserved cysteine through the conserved F or W. Each record gives: CDR3 protein, CDR3 DNA, D gene, V gene, J gene, clone size. The D gene is left open where the match is weak. The listing skips clone size in some rows; elsewhere it reads once, few, many or a size class.

cdr3_aa: CASSLAAGNGYTF; cdr3_nt: TGCGCCAGCAGCTTGGCAGCAGGGAATGGCTACACCTTC; d_call: -; v_call: TRBV5-1; j_call: TRBJ1-2; clone_size: few
cdr3_aa: CASSRALLADTIYF; cdr3_nt: TGTGCCAGCAGCCGGGCTCTCCTTGCGGACACCATATATTTT; d_call: -; v_call: TRBV25-1; j_call: TRBJ1-3; clone_size: -
cdr3_aa: CASHEPGETANTEAFF; cdr3_nt: TGTGCCAGCCATGAACCAGGCGAGACAGCGAACACTGAAGCTTTCTTT; d_call: -; v_call: TRBV6-1; j_call: TRBJ1-1; clone_size: few
cdr3_aa: CASSPNPPRDNDLTYEQYF; cdr3_nt: TGTGCCAGCAGTCCAAACCCACCTAGGGACAACGACCTAACCTACGAGCAGTACTTC; d_call: -; v_call: TRBV12-3/TRBV12-4; j_call: TRBJ2-7; clone_size: few
cdr3_aa: CASSYSSRTGKAGYTF; cdr3_nt: TGTGCCAGCAGTTACTCGAGTAGGACGGGGAAGGCTGGCTACACCTTC; d_call: -; v_call: TRBV6-5; j_call: TRBJ1-2; clone_size: few
cdr3_aa: CASRQGDWANTEAFF; cdr3_nt: TGTGCCAGCAGACAGGGGGATTGGGCGAACACTGAAGCTTTCTTT; d_call: TRBD1; v_call: TRBV6-1; j_call: TRBJ1-1; clone_size: few
cdr3_aa: CASSIDRQGGQPQHF; cdr3_nt: TGTGCCAGTAGTATAGACCGACAGGGGGGACAGCCCCAGCATTTT; d_call: TRBD1; v_call: TRBV19; j_call: TRBJ1-5; clone_size: few
cdr3_aa: CATSPGQGNRETQYF; cdr3_nt: TGTGCCACCAGCCCTGGACAGGGGAATCGGGAGACCCAGTACTTC; d_call: TRBD1; v_call: TRBV15; j_call: TRBJ2-5; clone_size: many
cdr3_aa: CASSMGTDSNQPQHF; cdr3_nt: TGTGCCAGTAGTATGGGGACGGACTCCAATCAGCCCCAGCATTTT; d_call: -; v_call: TRBV19; j_call: TRBJ1-5; clone_size: many
cdr3_aa: CSARAMTVNYGYTF; cdr3_nt: TGCAGTGCTAGAGCTATGACAGTCAACTATGGCTACACCTTC; d_call: -; v_call: TRBV20-1; j_call: TRBJ1-2; clone_size: many
cdr3_aa: CASSWEARGAEAFF; cdr3_nt: TGTGCCAGCAGTTGGGAGGCCCGGGGCGCTGAAGCTTTCTTT; d_call: -; v_call: TRBV6-2/TRBV6-3; j_call: TRBJ1-1; clone_size: -
cdr3_aa: CASSSDRQGYGYTF; cdr3_nt: TGTGCCAGCAGTTCCGACCGACAGGGCTATGGCTACACCTTC; d_call: TRBD1; v_call: TRBV27; j_call: TRBJ1-2; clone_size: -
cdr3_aa: CSAGGIGMNTEAFF; cdr3_nt: TGCAGTGCTGGGGGGATCGGGATGAACACTGAAGCTTTCTTT; d_call: -; v_call: TRBV20-1; j_call: TRBJ1-1; clone_size: many